A selection of T cell receptor beta chains follows, all from one sample in a study of early stage breast cancer tumors. Some clones are missing from TCRdb's copy, which holds only in-frame ones; the method was immunoSEQ multiplex PCR. Of about 21,000 clones in the sample, about three quarters are singletons; the top ten hold approximately 30%. The source material was blood. The receptors were gathered from a person aged 55 to 75 with breast cancer. The CDR3 runs from the conserved cysteine through the conserved F or W. D genes are given only for firm matches. Not every row has a clone size; where given, it reads once, few, many or a size class.

v_gene	d_gene	j_gene	abundance	CDR3aa	CDR3nt
TRBV1	.	TRBJ1-1	.	CTSSHTRPGRVNTEAFF	TGCACCAGCAGCCACACACGTCCCGGCCGGGTGAACACTGAAGCTTTCTTT
TRBV29-1	.	TRBJ1-5	.	CSVAKRLSNQPQHF	TGCAGCGTAGCCAAGAGGCTTAGCAATCAGCCCCAGCATTTT
TRBV27	TRBD2	TRBJ2-7	.	CASIGRGGASGFPEQYF	TGTGCCAGCATAGGTCGTGGGGGAGCTAGCGGGTTCCCCGAGCAGTACTTC
TRBV4-1	.	TRBJ2-7	few	CASSQGVRYEQYF	TGCGCCAGCAGCCAAGGGGTACGCTACGAGCAGTACTTC
TRBV6-1	.	TRBJ1-1	few	CATREGTIGTEAFF	TGTGCCACCAGGGAAGGGACTATAGGTACTGAAGCTTTCTTT
TRBV5-5	TRBD2	TRBJ2-7	.	CASSLRAGVYEQYF	TGTGCCAGCAGCTTACGCGCGGGGGTGTACGAGCAGTACTTC
TRBV11-2	.	TRBJ1-5	few	CASSSVGAPQHF	TGTGCCAGCAGCTCGGTAGGGGCGCCCCAGCATTTT
TRBV11-3	.	TRBJ2-3	.	CASSFPPSDTQYF	TGTGCCAGCAGCTTCCCCCCCAGCGATACGCAGTATTTT
TRBV9	.	TRBJ1-5	.	CASSPHAGVGQPQHF	TGTGCCAGCAGCCCTCATGCGGGGGTGGGGCAGCCCCAGCATTTT
TRBV2	TRBD1	TRBJ1-5	few	CASSARTGNQPQHF	TGTGCCAGCAGTGCCCGGACAGGGAATCAGCCCCAGCATTTT
TRBV19	.	TRBJ1-6	.	CASTQGRLLNSPLHF	TGTGCCAGTACCCAGGGCCGGTTACTAAATTCACCCCTCCACTTT
TRBV2	.	TRBJ1-2	.	CASSATNNYGYTF	TGTGCCAGCAGCGCAACAAATAACTATGGCTACACCTTC
TRBV6-6	TRBD1	TRBJ1-5	.	CATDGTGVQPQHF	TGTGCCACAGATGGGACAGGGGTTCAGCCCCAGCATTTT
TRBV5-1	.	TRBJ2-3	.	CASSLDGPSTDTQYF	TGCGCCAGCAGTCTGGACGGACCTAGCACAGATACGCAGTATTTT
TRBV7-9	.	TRBJ1-3	.	CASSLMASSGNTIYF	TGTGCCAGCAGCTTAATGGCAAGCTCTGGAAACACCATATATTTT
TRBV6-6	.	TRBJ2-3	.	CASMRGSVSDTQYF	TGTGCCAGCATGAGGGGGTCGGTAAGCGATACGCAGTATTTT
TRBV27	.	TRBJ2-3	.	CASSLFRGGVPDTQYF	TGTGCCAGCAGTTTATTCCGTGGAGGGGTTCCAGATACGCAGTATTTT
TRBV5-1	.	TRBJ2-1	.	CASTERVTYNEQFF	TGCGCCAGCACCGAGCGGGTTACCTACAATGAGCAGTTCTTC
TRBV6-1	.	TRBJ2-3	.	CASSEASGRADTQYF	TGTGCCAGCAGTGAAGCTTCGGGAAGGGCAGATACGCAGTATTTT
TRBV27	.	TRBJ2-5	.	CASKAGRGSVVTQYF	TGTGCCAGCAAAGCAGGAAGGGGCAGCGTAGTGACCCAGTACTTC
TRBV4-1	.	TRBJ1-2	few	CASSQARYYGYTF	TGCGCCAGCAGCCAAGCGAGGTACTATGGCTACACCTTC